This entry is about one T cell receptor (beta chain). The sample is drawn from a study of control samples from healthy donors and cancer patients. The ends were cut back, 2 bases at V and 4 bases at J, with 10 bases in the middle. From germline, CDR1 is MNHEY and CDR2 SVGEGT. The CDR3 runs to 14 residues. Generated by immunoSEQ multiplex PCR, the TCRdb table keeps only in-frame clones and is missing some. The sample has about 160,000 clones; 80% to 90% are singletons. The clonotype comes from a man under 40 in good health. Material: blood. The genes are TRBV6-2 or TRBV6-3 and TRBJ2-3; D is uncertain. Here the CDR3 reads CASSYGLSADTQYF. CDR3 bases: TGTGCCAGCAGTTACGGGCTGTCGGCAGATACGCAGTATTTT.